A single sample is the source of the 30 T cell receptor beta chains below, sequenced in a study of T cell responses to AZD1222 COVID-19 vaccine. Profiled with immunoSEQ multiplex PCR; TCRdb holds only in-frame clones, not every one. The data hold 130,000 or so clones, with around 90% observed a single time. The specimen comprised peripheral blood, sampled on day 0 of AZD1222 vaccination. The receptors here all came from an adult in good health.

CDR3 DNA: TGTGCCAGCAGCTCCCCCGGGGAAAATGAAAAACTGTTTTTT. Encoded protein: CASSSPGENEKLFF. The J gene is TRBJ1-4, the V gene TRBV7-2; no definite D call. The germline V and J ends were trimmed by 4 bases and 5 bases, with 11 bases remaining between them. CDR1 SGHTA and CDR2 FQGNSA come from the germline V gene. The CDR3 totals 14 residues.

The V gene is TRBV7-8, the J gene TRBJ1-4; D is unclear. The CDR3 runs 15 residues. Germline lookup yields CDR1 SGHVS and CDR2 FQNEAQ. Trimming pared 5 bases from V and 6 bases from J, leaving 16 bases between. The CDR3 DNA sequence: TGTGCCAGCAGCAGATTCGACGAGAAGGATGAAAAACTGTTTTTT. It codes for CASSRFDEKDEKLFF.

The chain couples TRBV7-2 to TRBJ1-1; 7 nucleotides align to TRBD1. V trimming: 5 bases; J trimming: 1 base; junction bases outside the gene matches: 4. The CDR3 spans 14 residues. Germline CDR1 reads SGHTA; CDR2 reads FQGNSA. Here the CDR3 reads CASSEGTANTEAFF. CDR3 in DNA: TGTGCCAGCAGCGAAGGGACAGCGAACACTGAAGCTTTCTTT.

J is TRBJ2-3 and V is TRBV27; 8 bases match TRBD1. CDR1 and CDR2 from the germline V gene are MNHEY and SMNVEV (reference sequence). The trim removed 6 bases at V and 2 bases at J, leaving 13 bases unmatched. The length of the CDR3 is 17 residues. This chain's CDR3 is CASSLGRRDRLTDTQYF. CDR3 sequence (DNA): TGTGCCAGCAGCCTAGGTCGGAGGGACAGGCTCACAGATACGCAGTATTTT.

In DNA, the CDR3 is TGTGCCAGCAGTGAAAACAGGGGAACAGATACGCAGTATTTT. Residues: CASSENRGTDTQYF. This sequence joins TRBV2 and TRBJ2-3; 7 positions agree with TRBD1. The CDR3 sequence is 14 residues long. Germline-derived CDR1 and CDR2 are SNHLY and FYNNEI. V lost 2 bases to trimming and J lost 3 bases; unmatched junction nucleotides: 2.

The chain is built from TRBV7-9 and TRBJ1-2; D not resolved. Germline V gives CDR1 SEHNR, CDR2 FQNEAQ (reference sequence). The CDR3 loop spans 12 amino acids. V was cut by 6 bases and J by 7 bases, with 12 bases left in between. Here the CDR3 reads CASSPQALGYTF. The DNA of the CDR3 is TGTGCCAGCAGTCCGCAGGCGCTTGGCTACACCTTC.

The chain links TRBV27 to TRBJ1-2; 8 nucleotides line up with TRBD1. Germline CDR1 and CDR2: MNHEY and SMNVEV (reference sequence). The CDR3 is 14 amino acids. Trimming took 5 bases from V and 5 from J; bases not matched to a gene: 7. The CDR3 nucleotides read TGTGCCAGCAGTATTCCGACAGGGGAGTATGGCTACACCTTC. It encodes CASSIPTGEYGYTF.

This clone was detected once. The rearrangement links TRBV29-1 to TRBJ1-1; no firm D call. Germline loops: CDR1 SQVTM, CDR2 ANQGSEA. The CDR3 consists of 12 residues. Trimming pared 4 bases from V and 2 bases from J, leaving 8 bases between. CDR3 DNA sequence: TGCAGCGTTGGCCCCTTCAACACTGAAGCTTTCTTT. Its translation: CSVGPFNTEAFF.

CDR3 in amino acids: CASSPYERRPGANVLTF. The CDR3 DNA reads as TGTGCCAGCAGCCCCTATGAAAGGCGCCCTGGGGCCAACGTCCTGACTTTC. The chain joins TRBV5-4 to TRBJ2-6, with no clear D. Germline CDR1 is SGHNT and CDR2 is YYREEE (reference sequence). The CDR3 covers 17 residues. V lost 4 bases and J 2 bases, leaving 16 bases between the germline ends.

The chain has TRBV4-3 and TRBJ1-4; 7 positions agree with TRBD1. V shed 0 bases, J shed 8 bases, and the junction held 9 bases outside the gene matches. Germline values: CDR1 LGHNA, CDR2 YSLEER. This CDR3 region has 16 residues. This chain's CDR3 is CASSQDAGRGGEKLFF. DNA of the CDR3: TGCGCCAGCAGCCAAGATGCGGGCAGGGGGGGAGAAAAACTGTTTTTT.

This clone has a single count. The rearrangement links TRBV6-5 to TRBJ1-5; D is ambiguous. Trimming took off 0 bases at V and 4 bases at J, with 7 bases between the two ends. This CDR3 region has 14 residues. Germline lookup yields CDR1 MNHEY and CDR2 SVGAGI. The CDR3 region is CASSYSIGNQPQHF. As DNA, the CDR3 is TGTGCCAGCAGTTACTCGATTGGGAATCAGCCCCAGCATTTT.

This sequence joins TRBV18 and TRBJ1-2; 10 bases line up with TRBD1. From germline, CDR1 is KGHSH and CDR2 LQKENI. The CDR3 spans 15 residues. V shed 5 bases and J 6 bases; nucleotides not matched to a gene: 9. The CDR3 sequence is CASSSGTGDRHGYTF. CDR3 sequence (DNA): TGTGCCAGCTCATCCGGGACAGGGGACCGGCATGGCTACACCTTC.

Only one count was recorded for this clone. The chain couples TRBV2 to TRBJ2-7; TRBD1 aligns across 9 bases. The trim removed 1 base at V and 2 bases at J, leaving 6 bases unmatched. CDR3 length: 16 amino acids. Germline V gene data show CDR1 as SNHLY and CDR2 as FYNNEI. The CDR3 DNA reads as TGTGCCAGCAGTGAAGTAGGCACAGGGGGCGCCTACGAGCAGTACTTC. Protein: CASSEVGTGGAYEQYF.

This clone was observed a single time. The chain carries TRBV19 and TRBJ1-1, with 7 positions matching TRBD1. The germline V gene has CDR1 LNHDA and CDR2 SQIVND (reference sequence). This CDR3 region has 16 residues. The trim removed 4 bases at V and 2 bases at J, leaving 10 bases unmatched. The CDR3 DNA reads TGTGCCAGTAGTAGATATCGGGACAGCTACAACACTGAAGCTTTCTTT. The encoded protein is CASSRYRDSYNTEAFF.

The chain couples TRBV11-2 to TRBJ1-2, with 9 bases fitting TRBD1. The germline gives CDR1 SGHAT, CDR2 FQNNGV. V lost 5 bases, J lost 2 bases, and 3 bases stayed unmatched. This CDR3 is 14 amino acids long. In nucleotides, the CDR3 is TGTGCCAGCAGCCCGGGACAGGGCAACTATGGCTACACCTTC. This translates into CASSPGQGNYGYTF.

The V and J genes are TRBV5-4 and TRBJ2-2; no firm D call. Between the trimmed V and J ends, which lost 0 bases and 3 bases, there was a span of 12 bases. The CDR3 is made up of 16 amino acids. CDR1 is SGHNT, CDR2 YYREEE, per germline (reference sequence). CDR3: CASSLEWGRDTGELFF. CDR3 nucleotides: TGTGCCAGCAGCTTGGAGTGGGGTCGGGACACCGGGGAGCTGTTTTTT.

The V gene is TRBV6-4, the J gene TRBJ1-6; maybe TRBD1 (5 bases). Trimming left V 1 base short and J 13 bases short, with 11 bases between. CDR3 length equals 13 residues. The germline gives CDR1 MRHNA, CDR2 SNTAGT. The CDR3 loop is CASSDFWGEPLHF. In DNA, the CDR3 is TGTGCCAGCAGTGACTTTTGGGGGGAGCCCCTCCACTTT.

V usage is TRBV4-2 and J usage is TRBJ2-3; D remains unclear. Germline V CDR1 and CDR2: LGHNA, YNFKEQ. With 0 bases removed from V and 4 bases from J, the gap between germline ends came to 5 bases. The CDR3 contains 13 residues. The DNA for the CDR3 is TGTGCCAGCAGCCAAGAAGCTCCAGATACGCAGTATTTT. Its translation is CASSQEAPDTQYF.

The chain has TRBV7-6 and TRBJ1-5; tentatively, D is TRBD1 (6 bases). The CDR3 spans 15 residues. V shed 3 bases and J shed 3 bases, with 12 bases lying between them. Per germline, CDR1 SGHVS and CDR2 FNYEAQ. The CDR3 nucleotides read TGTGCCAGCAGCTTCTCACAGGGTCTCAATCAGCCCCAGCATTTT. Protein: CASSFSQGLNQPQHF.

The CDR3 nucleotides are TGCGCCAGCAGCCAAGTGATGGAGGCGGGTGCGGGCTACACCTTC. Its protein product is CASSQVMEAGAGYTF. The rearrangement joins TRBV4-3 to TRBJ1-2; D call uncertain. The length of the CDR3 is 15 residues. Between the trimmed V and J ends, which lost 1 base and 8 bases, there was a span of 17 bases. Germline V gives CDR1 LGHNA, CDR2 YSLEER.

The rearrangement uses TRBV19 and TRBJ1-4; no clear D gene. The germline V gene encodes CDR1 LNHDA and CDR2 SQIVND (reference sequence). Trimming cost V 4 bases and J 11 bases, with 17 bases left between them. The CDR3 has 14 amino acids. The CDR3 sequence is CASSTRAAFGKLFF. CDR3 coding DNA: TGTGCCAGTAGTACGAGGGCGGCTTTCGGGAAACTGTTTTTT.

This rearrangement joins TRBV18 to TRBJ1-4, with D tentatively TRBD1 (5 bases). This CDR3 contains 16 residues. Germline values: CDR1 KGHSH, CDR2 LQKENI. The V and J ends lost 0 bases and 8 bases respectively, with 16 bases between them. The CDR3 region has the DNA TGTGCCAGCTCACCACCCTCTCCAGGGACGAAGGAAAAACTGTTTTTT. This sequence encodes CASSPPSPGTKEKLFF.

This chain uses TRBV10-3 with TRBJ1-6; 10 positions match TRBD1. Germline V gene data show CDR1 as ENHRY and CDR2 as SYGVKD. The trim removed 10 bases at V and 5 bases at J, leaving 11 bases unmatched. The CDR3 has 16 amino acids. As DNA, the CDR3 is TGTGCCACAAGACGCGGGACAGGGGAAAATAATTCACCCCTCCACTTT. This codes for CATRRGTGENNSPLHF.

The rearrangement links TRBV19 to TRBJ2-7; 7 positions agree with TRBD1. This CDR3 contains 15 residues. CDR1 is LNHDA and CDR2 is SQIVND in the germline V gene (reference sequence). V shed 5 bases and J 2 bases; nucleotides not matched to a gene: 9. The CDR3 region is CASSHTGVSAYEQYF. Written as DNA, the CDR3 is TGTGCCAGTAGTCACACAGGGGTCTCAGCCTACGAGCAGTACTTC.

The chain carries TRBV28 and TRBJ1-5, with D perhaps TRBD1 (5 bases). V lost 7 bases, J lost 1 base, and 17 bases lay in between. Germline CDR1 is MDHEN and CDR2 is SYDVKM. This CDR3 spans 16 amino acids. This chain's CDR3 is CASKFVGDQSNQPQHF. The CDR3 DNA follows: TGTGCCAGCAAATTTGTGGGGGACCAGAGCAATCAGCCCCAGCATTTT. Full variable domain (remainder filled in from reference TRBV28 and TRBJ1-5): DVKVTQSSRYLVKRTGEKVFLECVQDMDHENMFWYRQDPGLGLRLIYFSYDVKMKEKGDIPEGYSVSREKKERFSLILESASTNQTSMYLCASKFVGDQSNQPQHFGDGTRLSIL.

The V and J genes are TRBV7-2 and TRBJ2-3; tentatively, D is TRBD1 or TRBD2 (5 bases each). V was trimmed by 3 bases and J by 1 base, leaving 8 bases between them. The germline V gene encodes CDR1 SGHTA and CDR2 FQGNSA. CDR3 length equals 14 residues. CDR3 loop: CASSLQGRTDTQYF. DNA of the CDR3: TGTGCCAGCAGCTTGCAGGGACGCACAGATACGCAGTATTTT.

This chain uses TRBV5-5 with TRBJ1-5; D call uncertain. Trimming pared 4 bases from V and 4 bases from J, leaving 6 bases between. Germline-derived CDR1 and CDR2 are SGHKS and YYEKEE (reference sequence). The CDR3 runs 12 residues. In DNA form, the CDR3 reads TGTGCCAGCAGCCTGGAGAATCAGCCCCAGCATTTT. Translated, it gives CASSLENQPQHF.

The J gene is TRBJ2-7, the V gene TRBV5-1; D is unclear. The CDR3 has 14 residues. CDR1 is SGHRS, CDR2 YFSETQ, per germline. Trimming cost V 0 bases and J 1 base, with 8 bases left between them. CDR3 loop: CASSLAIPSYEQYF. DNA for the CDR3: TGCGCCAGCAGCTTGGCCATTCCGTCCTACGAGCAGTACTTC.

This clone was observed once. One end of the junction varies from germline; a read error may be responsible. The chain combines TRBV5-6 with TRBJ1-2; 8 bases agree with TRBD1. The CDR3 is made up of 13 amino acids. In germline, CDR1 is SGHDT, CDR2 YYEEEE. The chain's CDR3 is CASTRPGQDPRDF. The CDR3 DNA reads as TGTGCCAGCACACGACCGGGACAGGACCCAAGGGACTTC.

V gene TRBV11-2 combines with J gene TRBJ1-1; D gene ambiguous. CDR3 length: 14 amino acids. CDR1 and CDR2 from the germline V gene are SGHAT and FQNNGV. The ends were cut back, 1 base at V and 6 bases at J, with 12 bases in the middle. The CDR3 here is CASSLALPGSEAFF. In DNA, the CDR3 is TGTGCCAGCAGCTTAGCACTCCCAGGCTCTGAAGCTTTCTTT.